One and the same sample provided the 8 T cell receptor beta chains below, sequenced in a study of T cells expressing NK-cell markers. Using the 5' RACE reads, TCRdb records one entry per CDR3 protein without DNA. The listing contains about 390,000 distinct CDR3 sequences. The sequenced material came from blood T cells: a sorted CD56 or NKG2C T cell subset, CD4+ or CD8+ T cells, or bulk PBMC T cells (not recorded which). The receptors derive from a woman between 50 and 59 years old in good health.

The chain carries TRBV20-1 and TRBJ2-7; TCRdb designates TRBD2, a call that cannot be tested without DNA. Germline values: CDR1 DFQATT, CDR2 SNEGSKA (reference sequence). The CDR3 has 15 residues. The CDR3 loop reads CSATLLAGVPYEQYF.

V gene TRBV3-1 combines with J gene TRBJ2-3; absent DNA, TCRdb's TRBD1 call cannot be checked. The CDR3 is 15 amino acids. Germline CDR1 and CDR2: LGHDT and YNNKEL (reference sequence). CDR3 in amino acids: CASSQDNLGADTQYF.

V usage is TRBV12-5 and J usage is TRBJ1-1; TCRdb's D call, TRBD1, is unchecked because there is no DNA. CDR3 length: 17 amino acids. Germline-derived CDR1 and CDR2 are LGHNT and FRNRAP. CDR3 sequence: CASGLSPKDRMNTEAFF.

V is TRBV20-1 and J is TRBJ2-2; the D gene TCRdb calls, TRBD1, cannot be checked with no DNA. From germline, CDR1 is DFQATT and CDR2 SNEGSKA (reference sequence). The CDR3 is 19 residues long. CDR3 loop: CSARDIGRRDWGNTGELFF.

This rearrangement joins TRBV7-2 to TRBJ1-2. The CDR3 runs to 14 residues. The germline V gene has CDR1 SGHTA and CDR2 FQGNSA. The CDR3 here is CASSFLSANYGYTF.

The CDR3 loop reads CSARDFAPIGAGLYNEQFF. This sequence joins TRBV20-1 and TRBJ2-1; TCRdb indicates TRBD2, and absent DNA this call remains unverified. The germline V gene has CDR1 DFQATT and CDR2 SNEGSKA (reference sequence). The CDR3 has 19 amino acids.

The chain links TRBV5-1 to TRBJ2-1; TCRdb's assignment of TRBD2 cannot be checked, as there is no DNA. This CDR3 has 15 residues. Looked up from germline, CDR1 is SGHRS and CDR2 is YFSETQ. Here the CDR3 reads CASSFLSVGRNEQFF.

The chain is built from TRBV5-5 and TRBJ1-5. CDR3 length: 16 amino acids. CDR1 and CDR2 from the germline V gene are SGHKS and YYEKEE (reference sequence). This chain's CDR3 is CASSLALDGSNQPQHF.